This record looks at one T cell receptor beta chain sequence and its context. Trimming pared 0 bases from V and 5 bases from J, leaving 22 bases between. The CDR3 is 18 amino acids. The germline CDR1 and CDR2 sequences are LNHNV and YYDKDF (reference sequence). The data belong to a study of blood T cell repertoires in COVID-19. Study at large: Sources were T cells, B-cell-depleted T cells, or PBMCs; the material itself was cDNA or gDNA.

TCRdb's copy holds only in-frame clones and misses some; the assay was immunoSEQ multiplex PCR. This table holds approximately 50,000 clones, around three quarters found once. Sequencing input: peripheral blood. V gene TRBV15 combines with J gene TRBJ1-2; possibly TRBD1 for D (5 bases). This TCR derives from a man between 65 and 85 years old with acute or convalescent COVID-19. CDR3 amino acids: CATSRDPRAGWSEYGYTF. As DNA, the CDR3 is TGTGCCACCAGCAGAGATCCCAGGGCAGGTTGGAGCGAGTATGGCTACACCTTC.